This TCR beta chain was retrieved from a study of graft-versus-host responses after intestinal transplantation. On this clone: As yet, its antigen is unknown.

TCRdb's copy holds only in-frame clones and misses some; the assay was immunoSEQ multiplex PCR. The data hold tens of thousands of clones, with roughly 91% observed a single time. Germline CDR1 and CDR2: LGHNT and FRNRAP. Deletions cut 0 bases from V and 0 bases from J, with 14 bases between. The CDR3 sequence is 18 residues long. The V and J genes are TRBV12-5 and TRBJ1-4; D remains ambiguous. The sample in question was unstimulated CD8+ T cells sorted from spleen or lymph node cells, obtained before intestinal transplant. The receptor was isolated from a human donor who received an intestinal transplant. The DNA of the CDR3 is TGTGCTAGTGGTTTGGTTCCCCCTAGTTCCGCAACTAATGAAAAACTGTTTTTT. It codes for CASGLVPPSSATNEKLFF. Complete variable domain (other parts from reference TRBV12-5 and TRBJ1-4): DARVTQTPRHKVTEMGQEVTMRCQPILGHNTVFWYRQTMMQGLELLAYFRNRAPLDDSGMPKDRFSAEMPDATLATLKIQPSEPRDSAVYFCASGLVPPSSATNEKLFFGSGTQLSVL.